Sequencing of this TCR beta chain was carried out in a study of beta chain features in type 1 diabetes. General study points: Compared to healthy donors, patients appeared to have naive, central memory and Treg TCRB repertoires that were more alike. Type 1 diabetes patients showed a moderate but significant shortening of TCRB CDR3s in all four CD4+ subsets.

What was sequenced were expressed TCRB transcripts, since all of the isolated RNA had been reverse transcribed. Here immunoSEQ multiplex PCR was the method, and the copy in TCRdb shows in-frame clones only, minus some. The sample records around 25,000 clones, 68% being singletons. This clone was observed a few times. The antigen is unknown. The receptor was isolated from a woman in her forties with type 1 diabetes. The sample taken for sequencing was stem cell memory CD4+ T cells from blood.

As DNA, the CDR3 is TGTGCCAGCAGCGTAGTAGACGACAGTGGCTATGGCTACACCTTC. Its translation is CASSVVDDSGYGYTF. The V gene is TRBV9, the J gene TRBJ1-2; D might be TRBD1 (5 bases). In germline, CDR1 is SGDLS, CDR2 YYNGEE. The V end lost 0 bases, the J end lost 4 bases, and 13 bases lay between the germline ends. This CDR3 is 15 amino acids long.